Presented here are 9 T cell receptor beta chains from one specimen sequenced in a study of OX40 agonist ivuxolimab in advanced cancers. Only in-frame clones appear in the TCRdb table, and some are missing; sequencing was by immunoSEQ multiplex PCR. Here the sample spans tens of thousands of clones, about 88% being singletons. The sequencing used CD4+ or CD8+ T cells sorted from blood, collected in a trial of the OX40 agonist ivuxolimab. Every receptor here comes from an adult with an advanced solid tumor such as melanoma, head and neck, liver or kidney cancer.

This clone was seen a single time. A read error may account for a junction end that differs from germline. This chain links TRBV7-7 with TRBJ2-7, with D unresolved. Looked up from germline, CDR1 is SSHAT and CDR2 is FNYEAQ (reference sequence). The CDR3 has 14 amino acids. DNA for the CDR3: TGTGCTAGCAGCTTATGCACGAATCGATACGAGCAGTACTTC. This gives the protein CASSLCTNRYEQYF.

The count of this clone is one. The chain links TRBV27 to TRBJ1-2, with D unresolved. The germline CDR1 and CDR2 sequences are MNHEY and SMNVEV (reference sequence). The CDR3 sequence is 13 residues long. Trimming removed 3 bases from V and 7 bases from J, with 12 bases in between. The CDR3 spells CASSLGFGVGYTF. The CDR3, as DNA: TGTGCCAGCAGTTTGGGTTTTGGGGTTGGCTACACCTTC.

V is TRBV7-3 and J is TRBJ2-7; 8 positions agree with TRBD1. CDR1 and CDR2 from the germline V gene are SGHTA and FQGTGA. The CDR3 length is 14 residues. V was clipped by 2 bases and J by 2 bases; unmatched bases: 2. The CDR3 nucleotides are TGTGCCAGCAGCTTAGGACAGGGAGCCTACGAGCAGTACTTC. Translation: CASSLGQGAYEQYF.

Here the CDR3 reads CASSPLTDAAAPSYEQYF. Written as DNA, the CDR3 is TGTGCCAGCAGTCCACTTACGGACGCAGCGGCTCCCTCCTACGAGCAGTACTTC. The chain links TRBV28 to TRBJ2-7, with D possibly being TRBD2 (5 bases). Trimming stripped 5 bases from V and 0 bases from J, with 23 bases between. The CDR3 spans 18 residues. CDR1 and CDR2 (germline): MDHEN, SYDVKM.

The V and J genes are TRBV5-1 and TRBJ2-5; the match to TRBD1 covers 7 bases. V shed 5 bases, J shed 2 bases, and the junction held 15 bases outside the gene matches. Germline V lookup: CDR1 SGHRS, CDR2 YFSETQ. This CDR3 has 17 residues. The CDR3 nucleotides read TGCGCCAGCAGATATACCCCCGGGACAGAGATACAAGAGACCCAGTACTTC. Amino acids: CASRYTPGTEIQETQYF.

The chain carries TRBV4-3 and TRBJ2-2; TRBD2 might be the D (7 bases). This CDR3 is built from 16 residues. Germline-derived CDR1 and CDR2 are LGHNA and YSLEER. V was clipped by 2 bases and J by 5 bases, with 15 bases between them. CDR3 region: CASSQNTGRGTGELFF. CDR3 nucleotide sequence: TGCGCCAGCAGCCAAAATACAGGGAGGGGAACCGGGGAGCTGTTTTTT.

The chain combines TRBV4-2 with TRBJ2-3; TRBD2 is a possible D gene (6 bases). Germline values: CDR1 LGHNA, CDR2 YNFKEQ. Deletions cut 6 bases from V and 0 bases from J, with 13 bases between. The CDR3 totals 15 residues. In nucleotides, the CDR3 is TGTGCCAGCAGTCCGACTGCGGGGAGCACAGATACGCAGTATTTT. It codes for CASSPTAGSTDTQYF.

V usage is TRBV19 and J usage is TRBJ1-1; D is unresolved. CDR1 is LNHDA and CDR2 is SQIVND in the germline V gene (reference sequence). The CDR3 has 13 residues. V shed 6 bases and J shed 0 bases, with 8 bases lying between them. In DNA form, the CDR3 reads TGTGCCAGTAGGTTAAGCATGAACACTGAAGCTTTCTTT. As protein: CASRLSMNTEAFF.

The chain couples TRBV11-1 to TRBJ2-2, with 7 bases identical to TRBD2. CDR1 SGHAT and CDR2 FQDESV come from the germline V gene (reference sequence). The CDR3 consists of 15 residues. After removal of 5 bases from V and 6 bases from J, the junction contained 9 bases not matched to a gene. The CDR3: CASSATSPGAGELFF. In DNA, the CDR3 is TGTGCCAGCAGCGCGACTAGCCCTGGTGCCGGGGAGCTGTTTTTT.